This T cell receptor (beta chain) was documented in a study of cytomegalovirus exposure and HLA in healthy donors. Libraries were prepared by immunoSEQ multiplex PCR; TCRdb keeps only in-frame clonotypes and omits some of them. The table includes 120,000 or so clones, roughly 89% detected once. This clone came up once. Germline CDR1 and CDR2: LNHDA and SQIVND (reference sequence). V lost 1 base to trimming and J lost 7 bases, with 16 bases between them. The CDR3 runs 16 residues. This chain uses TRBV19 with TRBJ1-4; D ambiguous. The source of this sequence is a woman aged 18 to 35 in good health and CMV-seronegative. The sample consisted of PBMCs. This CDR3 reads CASSIGPGSGGEKLFF. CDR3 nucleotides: TGTGCCAGTAGTATAGGACCGGGGAGTGGTGGTGAAAAACTGTTTTTT.